Reported below is one T cell receptor beta chain. This entry comes from a study of OX40 agonist ivuxolimab in advanced cancers. Study summary: All patients had ivuxolimab intravenously every 2 weeks at 0.01 to 10 mg/kg.

This CDR3 spans 15 amino acids. The V gene lost 5 bases and the J gene lost 3 bases, with 16 bases spanning the gap. The germline V gene encodes CDR1 SGHNT and CDR2 YENEEA. Here immunoSEQ multiplex PCR was the method, and the copy in TCRdb shows in-frame clones only, minus some. The sample includes 40,000 to 50,000 clones, over 80% of them seen just once. Patients had blood sampled at baseline and again on cycle 4 day 1 and cycle 7 day 1. This chain links TRBV11-3 with TRBJ2-5; tentative D call: TRBD2 (6 bases). Sequenced here: CD4+ or CD8+ T cells sorted from blood, sampled in a trial of the OX40 agonist ivuxolimab. The receptor was derived from an adult with an advanced solid tumor such as melanoma, head and neck, liver or kidney cancer. DNA of the CDR3: TGTGCCAGCAGCGCCGGGACTTGGGGGGAAGAGACCCAGTACTTC. It codes for CASSAGTWGEETQYF.